The text below deals with one T cell receptor (beta chain). The specificity of this receptor is unknown. No per-base quality is available; no much larger clone lies one base away. This sample is part of a study of CD8 T cells in Susac syndrome (dated by TCRdb to between 2018 and 2020). At the level of the whole study: Among the sequenced Susac syndrome patients, more than five had clinically active disease and fewer than 10 were in clinical remission. The clonality of the CD8+ T cell repertoire was compared across 12 healthy donors, about 14 Susac syndrome patients and roughly 15 multiple sclerosis patients. The study used repertoire sequencing to test whether antigen drove CD8+ T cell activation and differentiation in Susac syndrome. At blood withdrawal, Susac syndrome patients were therapy-naive, treated with corticosteroids (with IVIg additionally given to some), or treated with IVIg alone.

Peripheral blood CD8+ and CD4+ T cells from healthy donors, Susac syndrome patients and multiple sclerosis patients were profiled by high-throughput TCR beta sequencing. The Susac syndrome patients fulfilled recently defined diagnostic criteria for either definite or probable disease. CD8+ TEMRA cells were enriched by FACS, while bulk CD8+ and CD4+ T cells were purified by magnetic negative isolation. Blood was drawn into EDTA tubes, processed within 24 hours, and PBMCs were isolated by density gradient centrifugation. PBMCs intended for TCR sequencing were cryopreserved in liquid nitrogen and were subsequently thawed in a 37 degrees C water bath. The sorted or isolated CD4+, CD8+ and CD8+ TEMRA cells had a purity of 90% or higher. V was cut back by 3 bases and J by 8 bases, leaving a gap of 14 bases between them. There are 13 amino acids in the CDR3, from cysteine to phenylalanine inclusive. Just the 39-base CDR3 DNA is kept, in frame starting at base 1. Via the germline V gene (reference sequence), CDR1 is DFQATT and CDR2 SNEGSKA.

RNA was extracted with the RNeasy kit and roughly 0.5 to 1 ug was reverse transcribed using random hexamers. The immunoSEQ multiplex PCR assay, which covers 54 Vbeta and 13 Jbeta segments, was used to amplify TCR beta CDR3 regions. Bias from PCR amplification was corrected by using a synthetic template baseline for primer optimization and for computational correction. Per the original workflow: Reads were annotated to V, D and J genes per IMGT and analyzed with immunoSEQ Analyzer, keeping only productive sequences. Clonality was computed as one minus Shannon entropy normalized by log2 of the number of productive unique sequences. For each patient and control, public and private clones were evaluated among the 100 most prevalent clones. Clones were defined as Susac-specific when absent from the healthy and MS cohorts, from roughly 1,000 published viral clones and from other ImmuneACCESS disease sequences. The public reads were reanalyzed by TCRdb: fastp trimming at Q25, MiXCR alignment, in-frame beta chains only. Each entry merges the rows of one CDR3 protein and shows their most common DNA and genes. The V and J calls come from TCRdb's annotation, not from the publication. The sample contains fewer than 140,000 distinct CDR3 sequences, around 94% of them found a single time. Around 0.38% of the sample is taken by the ten largest.

The full study reports these points: The number of individuals in the TCR sequencing and HLA analysis was acknowledged as relatively small. Susac syndrome CD8+ repertoires showed clonal expansion, highest in CD8+ TEMRA cells and greater in clinically active than remitting patients. In the total CD8+ and CD8+ TEMRA repertoires, around 15 and five Susac-specific public clones, respectively, were identified.

The chain joins TRBV20-1 to TRBJ2-4; TRBD2 is possibly the D segment (6 matching bases). This clonotype was sampled from a human donor with Susac syndrome. Sequenced sample: CD8+ T cells from PBMCs. The nucleotide sequence reads TGCAGTGCTAGCGGAGGGGTCCGGTACATTCAGTACTTC. Translated, it gives CSASGGVRYIQYF.